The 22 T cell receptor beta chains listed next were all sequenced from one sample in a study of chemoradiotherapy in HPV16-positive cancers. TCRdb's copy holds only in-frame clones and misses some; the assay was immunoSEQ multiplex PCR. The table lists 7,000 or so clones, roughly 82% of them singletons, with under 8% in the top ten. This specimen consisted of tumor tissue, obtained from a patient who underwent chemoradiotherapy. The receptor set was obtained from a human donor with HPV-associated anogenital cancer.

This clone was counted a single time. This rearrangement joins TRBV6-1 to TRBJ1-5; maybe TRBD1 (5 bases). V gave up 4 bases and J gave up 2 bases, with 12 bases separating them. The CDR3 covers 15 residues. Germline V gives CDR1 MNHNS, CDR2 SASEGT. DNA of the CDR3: TGTGCCAGCAGTGTTCTGCGCAGGGGCAATCAGCCCCAGCATTTT. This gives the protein CASSVLRRGNQPQHF.

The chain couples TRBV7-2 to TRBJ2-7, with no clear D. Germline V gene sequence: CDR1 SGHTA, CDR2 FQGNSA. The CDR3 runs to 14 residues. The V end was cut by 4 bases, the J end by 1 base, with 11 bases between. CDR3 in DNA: TGTGCCAGCAGCTACGACACTCAGTCCTACGAGCAGTACTTC. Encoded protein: CASSYDTQSYEQYF.

The CDR3 DNA follows: TGTGCCAGCAGCTTGAAGCGGCAGGAAGGAAACACCATATATTTT. The encoded protein is CASSLKRQEGNTIYF. V gene TRBV5-5 combines with J gene TRBJ1-3; no clear D gene. Germline loops: CDR1 SGHKS, CDR2 YYEKEE (reference sequence). V was pared by 1 base and J by 4 bases, with 12 bases between. This CDR3 spans 15 amino acids.

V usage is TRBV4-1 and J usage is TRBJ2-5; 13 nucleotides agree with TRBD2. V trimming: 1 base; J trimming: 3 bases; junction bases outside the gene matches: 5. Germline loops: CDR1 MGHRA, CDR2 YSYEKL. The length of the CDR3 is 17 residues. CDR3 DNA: TGCGCCAGCAGCCAAGCCCGCGGACTAGCGGGGGAAGAGACCCAGTACTTC. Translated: CASSQARGLAGEETQYF.

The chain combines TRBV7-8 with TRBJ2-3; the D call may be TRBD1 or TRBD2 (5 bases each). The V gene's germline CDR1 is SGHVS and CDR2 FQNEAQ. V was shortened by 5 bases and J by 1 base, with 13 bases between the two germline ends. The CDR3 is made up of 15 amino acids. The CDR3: CASSRGQGGTDTQYF. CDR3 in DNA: TGTGCCAGCAGCCGCGGGCAGGGAGGCACAGATACGCAGTATTTT.

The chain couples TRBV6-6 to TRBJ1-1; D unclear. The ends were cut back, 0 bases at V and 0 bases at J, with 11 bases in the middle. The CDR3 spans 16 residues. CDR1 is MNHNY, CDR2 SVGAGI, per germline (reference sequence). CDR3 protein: CASSYSAVRLNTEAFF. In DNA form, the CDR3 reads TGTGCCAGCAGTTACTCCGCGGTGAGGTTGAACACTGAAGCTTTCTTT.

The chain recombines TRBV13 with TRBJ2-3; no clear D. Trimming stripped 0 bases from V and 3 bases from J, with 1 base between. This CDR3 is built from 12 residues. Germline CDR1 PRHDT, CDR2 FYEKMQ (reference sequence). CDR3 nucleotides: TGTGCCAGCAGCTTAGGTACAGATACGCAGTATTTT. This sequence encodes CASSLGTDTQYF.

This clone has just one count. CDR3 DNA sequence: TGTGCCAGCAGTTGGGGGGGGGACAGGGGGCCCGCTGAAGCTTTCTTT. As protein: CASSWGGDRGPAEAFF. This sequence joins TRBV6-6 and TRBJ1-1; 12 nucleotides match TRBD1. The CDR3 consists of 16 residues. Germline CDR1 MNHNY, CDR2 SVGAGI (reference sequence). V trimming: 4 bases; J trimming: 6 bases; junction bases outside the gene matches: 9.

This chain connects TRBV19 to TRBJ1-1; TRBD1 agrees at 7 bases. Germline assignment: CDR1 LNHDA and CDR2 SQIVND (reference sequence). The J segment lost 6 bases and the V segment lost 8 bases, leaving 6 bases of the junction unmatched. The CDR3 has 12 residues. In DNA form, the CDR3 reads TGTGCCAGTGGGCTCAGGGGGGCTGAAGCTTTCTTT. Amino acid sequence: CASGLRGAEAFF.

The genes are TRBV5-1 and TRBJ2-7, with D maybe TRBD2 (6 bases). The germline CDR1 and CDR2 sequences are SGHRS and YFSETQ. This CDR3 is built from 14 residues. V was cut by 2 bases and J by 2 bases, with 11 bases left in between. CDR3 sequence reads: CASSFGGAPYEQYF. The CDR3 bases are TGCGCCAGCAGCTTCGGAGGGGCCCCCTACGAGCAGTACTTC.

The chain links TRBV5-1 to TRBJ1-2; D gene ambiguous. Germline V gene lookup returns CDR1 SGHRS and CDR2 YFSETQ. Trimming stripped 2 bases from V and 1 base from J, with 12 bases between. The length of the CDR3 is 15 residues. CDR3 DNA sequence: TGCGCCAGCAGCTTTTCCGGCCCAGATAACTATGGCTACACCTTC. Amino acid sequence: CASSFSGPDNYGYTF.

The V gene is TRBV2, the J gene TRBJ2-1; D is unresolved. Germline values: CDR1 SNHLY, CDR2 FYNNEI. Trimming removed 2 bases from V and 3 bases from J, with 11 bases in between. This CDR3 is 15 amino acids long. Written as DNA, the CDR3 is TGTGCCAGCAGTGAATGGAGCGCCAACTACAATGAGCAGTTCTTC. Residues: CASSEWSANYNEQFF.

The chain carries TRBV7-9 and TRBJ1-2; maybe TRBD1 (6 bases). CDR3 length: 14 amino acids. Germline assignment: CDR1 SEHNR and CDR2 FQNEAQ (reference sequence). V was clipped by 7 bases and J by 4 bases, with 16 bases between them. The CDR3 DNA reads TGTGCCAGCACCGAGAGGGGGGACGGCTATGGCTACACCTTC. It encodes CASTERGDGYGYTF.

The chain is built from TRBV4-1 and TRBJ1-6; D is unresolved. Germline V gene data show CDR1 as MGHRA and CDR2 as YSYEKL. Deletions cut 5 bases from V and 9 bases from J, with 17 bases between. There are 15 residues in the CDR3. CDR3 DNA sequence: TGCGCCAGCAGCTTGAACCGCCAAGATGGTTCACCCCTCCACTTT. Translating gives CASSLNRQDGSPLHF.

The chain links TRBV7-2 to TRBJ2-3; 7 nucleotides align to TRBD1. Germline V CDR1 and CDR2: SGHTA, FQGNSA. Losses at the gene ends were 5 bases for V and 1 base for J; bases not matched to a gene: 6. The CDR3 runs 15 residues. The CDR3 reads CASSPRTGGTDTQYF. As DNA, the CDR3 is TGTGCCAGCAGCCCCCGCACAGGGGGCACAGATACGCAGTATTTT. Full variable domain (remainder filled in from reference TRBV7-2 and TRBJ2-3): GAGVSQSPSNKVTEKGKDVELRCDPISGHTALYWYRQSLGQGLEFLIYFQGNSAPDKSGLPSDRFSAERTGGSVSTLTIQRTQQEDSAVYLCASSPRTGGTDTQYFGPGTRLTVL.

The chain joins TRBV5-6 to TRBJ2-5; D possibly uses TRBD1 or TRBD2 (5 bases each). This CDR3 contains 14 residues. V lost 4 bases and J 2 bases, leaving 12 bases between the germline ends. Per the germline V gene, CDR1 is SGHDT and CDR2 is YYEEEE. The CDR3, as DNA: TGTGCCAGCAGCCCCCTGGGGGATCAAGAGACCCAGTACTTC. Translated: CASSPLGDQETQYF.

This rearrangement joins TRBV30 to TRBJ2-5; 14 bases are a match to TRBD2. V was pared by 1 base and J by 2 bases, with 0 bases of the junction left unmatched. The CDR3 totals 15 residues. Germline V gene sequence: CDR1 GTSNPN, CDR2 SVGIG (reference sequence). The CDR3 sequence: CAWSGTSGGQETQYF. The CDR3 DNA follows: TGTGCCTGGAGTGGGACTAGCGGGGGGCAAGAGACCCAGTACTTC.

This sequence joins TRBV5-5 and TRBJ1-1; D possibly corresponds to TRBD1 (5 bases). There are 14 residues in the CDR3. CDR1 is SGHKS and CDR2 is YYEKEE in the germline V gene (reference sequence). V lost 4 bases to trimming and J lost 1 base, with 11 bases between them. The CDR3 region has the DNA TGTGCCAGCAGCCGCACCACAGGGAACACTGAAGCTTTCTTT. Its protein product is CASSRTTGNTEAFF.

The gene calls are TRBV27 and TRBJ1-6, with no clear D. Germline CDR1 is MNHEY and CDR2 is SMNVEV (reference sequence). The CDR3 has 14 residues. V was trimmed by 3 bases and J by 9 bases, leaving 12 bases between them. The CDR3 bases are TGTGCCAGCAGTTTCGCGGGAATCGGTTCACCCCTCCACTTT. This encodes CASSFAGIGSPLHF.

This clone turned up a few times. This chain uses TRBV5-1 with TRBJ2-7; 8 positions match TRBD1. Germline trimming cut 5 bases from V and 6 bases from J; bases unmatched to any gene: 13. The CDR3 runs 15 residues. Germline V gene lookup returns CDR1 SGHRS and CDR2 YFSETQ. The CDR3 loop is CASSPSGDRSSEQYF. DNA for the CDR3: TGCGCCAGCAGTCCGTCGGGGGACAGGAGCTCCGAGCAGTACTTC.

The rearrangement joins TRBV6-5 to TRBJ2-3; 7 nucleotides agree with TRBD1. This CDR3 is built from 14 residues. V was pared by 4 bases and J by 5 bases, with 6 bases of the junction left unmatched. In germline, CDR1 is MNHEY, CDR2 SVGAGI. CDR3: CASSSTGLVDTQYF. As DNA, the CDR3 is TGTGCCAGCAGTTCGACAGGGTTGGTAGATACGCAGTATTTT.

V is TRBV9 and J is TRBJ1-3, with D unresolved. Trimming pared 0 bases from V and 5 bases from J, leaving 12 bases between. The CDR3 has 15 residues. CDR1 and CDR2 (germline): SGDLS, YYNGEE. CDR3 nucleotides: TGTGCCAGCAGCGTAGCTCTAGAGGGCAGAAACACCATATATTTT. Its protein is CASSVALEGRNTIYF.